One and the same sample provided the 30 T cell receptor beta chains below, sequenced in a study of T cell responses to AZD1222 COVID-19 vaccine. Clones were read by immunoSEQ multiplex PCR, and TCRdb kept only the in-frame ones, dropping some. Among about 110,000 clones listed, around 87% were seen once. The sample in question was peripheral blood, obtained 28 days after the second AZD1222 dose. The receptor source for this set is an adult who received the AZD1222 COVID-19 vaccine.

The chain recombines TRBV30 with TRBJ2-3; no firm D call. This CDR3 spans 13 amino acids. V was clipped by 0 bases and J by 1 base, with 5 bases between them. Germline V lookup: CDR1 GTSNPN, CDR2 SVGIG (reference sequence). The chain's CDR3 is CAWSVRRTDTQYF. The CDR3 coding sequence is TGTGCCTGGAGTGTAAGGCGCACAGATACGCAGTATTTT.

This rearrangement joins TRBV11-2 to TRBJ1-2, with unresolved D. Germline CDR1 SGHAT, CDR2 FQNNGV. CDR3 length: 14 residues. Trimming left V 1 base short and J 1 base short, with 7 bases between. CDR3 sequence: CASSLVGDNYGYTF. The CDR3 coding sequence is TGTGCCAGCAGCTTAGTGGGCGATAACTATGGCTACACCTTC.

This sequence joins TRBV6-5 and TRBJ1-1, with D perhaps TRBD1 (5 bases). CDR1 is MNHEY and CDR2 is SVGAGI in the germline V gene. V was cut by 6 bases and J by 6 bases, with 17 bases left in between. The CDR3 contains 14 residues. CDR3 in amino acids: CASSSGGTRPEAFF. The CDR3 nucleotides read TGTGCCAGCAGCTCGGGCGGGACGAGACCTGAAGCTTTCTTT.

The chain joins TRBV5-6 to TRBJ1-2; D unresolved. The V end lost 0 bases, the J end lost 8 bases, and 17 bases lay between the germline ends. Germline CDR1 and CDR2: SGHDT and YYEEEE. The length of the CDR3 is 15 residues. The CDR3 loop reads CASSLAPIRSKGYTF. In nucleotides, the CDR3 is TGTGCCAGCAGCTTGGCCCCTATTCGAAGCAAGGGCTACACCTTC.

Points on this clone: Mismatch with germline at one junction end may stem from a read error. The chain uses TRBV18 and TRBJ2-6; TRBD1 is a possible D gene (6 bases). The V gene's germline CDR1 is KGHSH and CDR2 LQKENI. The CDR3 has 15 amino acids. CDR3 residues: CASSPQGPGANVLTF. CDR3 nucleotides: TGTGCCAGCTCCCCACAGGGCCCTGGGGCCAACGTCCTGACTTTC.

V and J are TRBV5-1 and TRBJ1-4; 9 bases are shared with TRBD1. The V and J ends lost 2 bases and 2 bases, in that order; junction bases with no gene match: 4. CDR3 length: 16 residues. CDR1 and CDR2 (germline): SGHRS, YFSETQ. The DNA for the CDR3 is TGCGCCAGCAGCTTAGGACAGGGGTCGACTAATGAAAAACTGTTTTTT. It codes for CASSLGQGSTNEKLFF.

The chain carries TRBV25-1 and TRBJ1-2; the match to TRBD1 covers 7 bases. CDR3 size: 14 residues. Looked up from germline, CDR1 is MGHDK and CDR2 is SYGVNS. V shed 4 bases, J shed 2 bases, and the junction held 4 bases outside the gene matches. The CDR3 here is CASSAAGQNYGYTF. The CDR3 bases are TGTGCCAGCAGTGCTGCGGGACAGAACTATGGCTACACCTTC.

This chain uses TRBV7-2 with TRBJ2-1; unclear D gene. The germline V gene encodes CDR1 SGHTA and CDR2 FQGNSA. The CDR3 runs to 15 residues. The V end lost 0 bases, the J end lost 5 bases, and 11 bases lay between the germline ends. In DNA, the CDR3 is TGTGCCAGCAGCTTAGCGGGTCGGGTTGACAATGAGCAGTTCTTC. Translation gives CASSLAGRVDNEQFF.

The rearrangement uses TRBV11-2 and TRBJ2-5, with D possibly matching TRBD1 (5 bases). V dropped 1 base and J dropped 0 bases, with 15 bases sitting between them. Per germline, CDR1 SGHAT and CDR2 FQNNGV. This CDR3 comprises 17 residues. The CDR3 spells CASSLGVTVEYQETQYF. CDR3 DNA: TGTGCCAGCAGCTTAGGAGTGACAGTGGAGTACCAAGAGACCCAGTACTTC.

The chain recombines TRBV7-2 with TRBJ1-6; 8 bases line up with TRBD1. In germline, CDR1 is SGHTA, CDR2 FQGNSA. The CDR3 contains 16 residues. Trimming at V came to 1 base and at J to 10 bases, leaving 9 bases not matched to a gene. CDR3 sequence (DNA): TGTGCCAGCAGCTTAGGACGACAGGGGTCAGGCTCACCCCTCCACTTT. Translating it yields CASSLGRQGSGSPLHF.

This chain links TRBV11-2 with TRBJ2-2, with a tentative D call TRBD1 (6 bases). Trimming left V 5 bases short and J 7 bases short, with 14 bases between. Germline values: CDR1 SGHAT, CDR2 FQNNGV. This CDR3 region has 14 residues. In DNA, the CDR3 is TGTGCCAGCAGCAATACAGGGATGGGCGGGGAGCTGTTTTTT. Residues: CASSNTGMGGELFF. Variable domain in full (rest from reference TRBV11-2 and TRBJ2-2): EAGVAQSPRYKIIEKRQSVAFWCNPISGHATLYWYQQILGQGPKLLIQFQNNGVVDDSQLPKDRFSAERLKGVDSTLKIQPAKLEDSAVYLCASSNTGMGGELFFGEGSRLTVL.

This rearrangement joins TRBV5-6 to TRBJ2-1, with TRBD2 identical over 7 bases. Per the germline V gene, CDR1 is SGHDT and CDR2 is YYEEEE. The CDR3 length is 15 residues. V trimming: 2 bases; J trimming: 1 base; junction bases outside the gene matches: 3. CDR3 sequence (DNA): TGTGCCAGCAGCTTAGCGGGGTCTTCCTACAATGAGCAGTTCTTC. Amino acids: CASSLAGSSYNEQFF. Based on the CDR3 plus reference TRBV5-6 and TRBJ2-1, the full variable domain is DAGVTQSPTHLIKTRGQQVTLRCSPKSGHDTVSWYQQALGQGPQFIFQYYEEEERQRGNFPDRFSGHQFPNYSSELNVNALLLGDSALYLCASSLAGSSYNEQFFGPGTRLTVL.

This rearrangement joins TRBV12-3 or TRBV12-4 to TRBJ1-2; D is uncertain. The CDR3 has 13 residues. Trimming stripped 3 bases from V and 6 bases from J, with 11 bases between. For the CDR3, the DNA is TGTGCCAGCAGTTTGGGGTTAAGGAATGGCTACACCTTC. It yields the protein CASSLGLRNGYTF.

This chain links TRBV12-2 with TRBJ1-4; the D call in the table, TRBD1, was not verified against the DNA. TRBV12-2 is noted as a pseudogene. This CDR3 has 19 residues. CDR3 DNA sequence: TGTGCAAGTCGCCTTGAGCAGGGGGACACCAAACCAACTAATGAAAAACTGTTTTTT. This codes for CASRLEQGDTKPTNEKLFF.

The gene calls are TRBV19 and TRBJ2-6; D gene unclear. Germline CDR1 LNHDA, CDR2 SQIVND (reference sequence). Trimming shortened V by 4 bases and J by 0 bases, and 16 bases separated the two germline ends. The CDR3 has 18 amino acids. CDR3 sequence reads: CASSNRKSPPSGANVLTF. The CDR3 bases are TGTGCCAGTAGTAACCGTAAATCCCCCCCCTCTGGGGCCAACGTCCTGACTTTC.

This chain connects TRBV7-2 to TRBJ2-7, with D maybe TRBD2 (7 bases). This CDR3 contains 17 residues. V was clipped by 3 bases and J by 3 bases, with 21 bases between them. Germline values: CDR1 SGHTA, CDR2 FQGNSA. The CDR3 is CASSFPVGGASGYEQYF. The CDR3, as DNA: TGTGCCAGCAGCTTTCCTGTGGGGGGCGCTAGCGGCTACGAGCAGTACTTC.

This clone was recorded only once. The chain combines TRBV30 with TRBJ2-7; weak D call: TRBD2 (6 bases). The germline gives CDR1 GTSNPN, CDR2 SVGIG (reference sequence). This CDR3 region has 14 residues. Trimming cost V 4 bases and J 3 bases, with 16 bases left between them. The CDR3: CAWKNGDLLYEQYF. The DNA for the CDR3 is TGTGCCTGGAAGAATGGGGACTTACTCTACGAGCAGTACTTC.

This chain joins TRBV24-1 and TRBJ2-1, with D perhaps TRBD2 (6 bases). V lost 7 bases to trimming and J lost 0 bases, with 12 bases between them. This CDR3 contains 15 residues. Germline CDR1 KGHDR, CDR2 SFDVKD. CDR3 loop: CATSRYGSSYNEQFF. CDR3 bases: TGTGCCACCAGCCGGTACGGGAGCTCCTACAATGAGCAGTTCTTC.

The V and J genes are TRBV3-1 (or the pseudogene TRBV3-2) and TRBJ1-1; 9 bases are shared with TRBD1. V trimming: 4 bases; J trimming: 5 bases; junction bases outside the gene matches: 5. Germline assignment: CDR1 LGHDT and CDR2 YNNKEL (reference sequence). The CDR3 runs to 14 residues. DNA for the CDR3: TGTGCCAGCAGCCGCGGGACAGGGCGTACTGAAGCTTTCTTT. This codes for CASSRGTGRTEAFF.

V usage is TRBV4-1 and J usage is TRBJ2-7, with TRBD1 matching over 11 bases. V lost 3 bases and J lost 3; bases outside the gene matches: 7. The CDR3 length is 16 residues. The germline V gene has CDR1 MGHRA and CDR2 YSYEKL. CDR3 DNA: TGCGCCAGCAGCCATGTCACCGGGACAGGGGGCTACGAGCAGTACTTC. It encodes CASSHVTGTGGYEQYF.

This clone was observed a single time. The chain joins TRBV6-5 to TRBJ1-5; D might be TRBD1 (6 bases). This CDR3 region has 13 residues. Germline-derived CDR1 and CDR2 are MNHEY and SVGAGI. Trimming pared 5 bases from V and 5 bases from J, leaving 10 bases between. The CDR3 region has the DNA TGTGCCAGCAGTACGGACAGTTATCAGCCCCAGCATTTT. It is translated as CASSTDSYQPQHF.

The gene calls are TRBV3-1 (or the pseudogene TRBV3-2) and TRBJ2-3; D is possibly TRBD1 or TRBD2 (5 bases each). CDR3 length equals 14 residues. The V end lost 1 base, the J end lost 4 bases, and 9 bases lay between the germline ends. Germline V gene sequence: CDR1 LGHDT, CDR2 YNNKEL (reference sequence). The CDR3 nucleotides read TGTGCCAGCAGCCAAGGGGACGGGCCAGATACGCAGTATTTT. Amino acids: CASSQGDGPDTQYF.

In this sample, this clone turned up once. The chain carries TRBV30 and TRBJ1-2, with D possibly being TRBD1 (5 bases). V lost 0 bases to trimming and J lost 3 bases, with 14 bases between them. The CDR3 spans 15 residues. Germline CDR1 GTSNPN, CDR2 SVGIG (reference sequence). The CDR3 loop reads CAWSVGTGAYYGYTF. The DNA for the CDR3 is TGTGCCTGGAGTGTAGGCACAGGCGCCTACTATGGCTACACCTTC. Drawing the rest from reference TRBV30 and TRBJ1-2, the complete variable domain is SQTIHQWPATLVQPVGSPLSLECTVEGTSNPNLYWYRQAAGRGLQLLFYSVGIGQISSEVPQNLSASRPQDRQFILSSKKLLLSDSGFYLCAWSVGTGAYYGYTFGSGTRLTVV.

This chain connects TRBV13 to TRBJ2-2, with 11 bases matching TRBD2. This CDR3 comprises 14 residues. Germline V gene data show CDR1 as PRHDT and CDR2 as FYEKMQ (reference sequence). J gave up 6 bases and V 5 bases, and 2 bases lay outside the gene matches. CDR3 residues: CASSRLAGSGELFF. CDR3 DNA: TGTGCCAGCAGCCGACTAGCGGGGTCCGGGGAGCTGTTTTTT. The entire variable domain, with the rest obtained from reference TRBV13 and TRBJ2-2, is as follows: AAGVIQSPRHLIKEKRETATLKCYPIPRHDTVYWYQQGPGQDPQFLISFYEKMQSDKGSIPDRFSAQQFSDYHSELNMSSLELGDSALYFCASSRLAGSGELFFGEGSRLTVL.

This clone was counted once. The genes are TRBV5-4 and TRBJ2-3, with TRBD1 matching 11 bases. Trimming removed 4 bases from V and 6 bases from J; junction bases left unmatched: 4. Germline V gene lookup returns CDR1 SGHNT and CDR2 YYREEE (reference sequence). CDR3 size: 14 residues. CDR3 loop: CASSRGQGADTQYF. The DNA for the CDR3 is TGTGCCAGCAGCAGAGGACAGGGGGCCGATACGCAGTATTTT.

The rearrangement links TRBV9 to TRBJ2-1, with 9 bases matching TRBD2. Per germline, CDR1 SGDLS and CDR2 YYNGEE. The CDR3 loop spans 14 amino acids. V lost 2 bases to trimming and J lost 10 bases; unmatched junction nucleotides: 7. The CDR3 loop reads CASSVGRTSGEQFF. DNA of the CDR3: TGTGCCAGCAGCGTCGGGAGAACTAGCGGGGAGCAGTTCTTC. Complete variable domain (other parts from reference TRBV9 and TRBJ2-1): DSGVTQTPKHLITATGQRVTLRCSPRSGDLSVYWYQQSLDQGLQFLIQYYNGEERAKGNILERFSAQQFPDLHSELNLSSLELGDSALYFCASSVGRTSGEQFFGPGTRLTVL.

The chain couples TRBV3-1 (or the pseudogene TRBV3-2) to TRBJ2-7; TRBD1 matches at 7 bases. V lost 7 bases and J lost 3; bases outside the gene matches: 9. This CDR3 is built from 14 residues. Germline lookup yields CDR1 LGHDT and CDR2 YNNKEL (reference sequence). The CDR3 loop is CASTSRDSFYEQYF. The CDR3 region has the DNA TGTGCCAGCACTTCCCGGGACAGTTTCTACGAGCAGTACTTC.

V usage is TRBV5-4 and J usage is TRBJ1-1; 7 bases are a match to TRBD1. This CDR3 contains 14 residues. CDR1 and CDR2 (germline): SGHNT, YYREEE (reference sequence). V shed 4 bases and J 3 bases; nucleotides not matched to a gene: 6. The CDR3 region is CASSRGLEDTEAFF. The CDR3 bases are TGTGCCAGCAGCAGGGGGCTCGAGGACACTGAAGCTTTCTTT.

This chain joins TRBV5-4 and TRBJ1-6; weak D call: TRBD1 (5 bases). Germline V gives CDR1 SGHNT, CDR2 YYREEE (reference sequence). This CDR3 is 14 amino acids long. Deletions cut 2 bases from V and 4 bases from J, with 7 bases between. CDR3 DNA sequence: TGTGCCAGCAGCTTTGACAGTTATAATTCACCCCTCCACTTT. Translated, it gives CASSFDSYNSPLHF.

The chain combines TRBV11-2 with TRBJ1-5; D not resolved. The CDR3 consists of 13 residues. Germline V gene lookup returns CDR1 SGHAT and CDR2 FQNNGV. The V gene lost 1 base and the J gene lost 6 bases, with 7 bases spanning the gap. The CDR3 sequence: CASSLVWGQPQHF. The CDR3 DNA sequence: TGTGCCAGCAGCTTAGTCTGGGGTCAGCCCCAGCATTTT.